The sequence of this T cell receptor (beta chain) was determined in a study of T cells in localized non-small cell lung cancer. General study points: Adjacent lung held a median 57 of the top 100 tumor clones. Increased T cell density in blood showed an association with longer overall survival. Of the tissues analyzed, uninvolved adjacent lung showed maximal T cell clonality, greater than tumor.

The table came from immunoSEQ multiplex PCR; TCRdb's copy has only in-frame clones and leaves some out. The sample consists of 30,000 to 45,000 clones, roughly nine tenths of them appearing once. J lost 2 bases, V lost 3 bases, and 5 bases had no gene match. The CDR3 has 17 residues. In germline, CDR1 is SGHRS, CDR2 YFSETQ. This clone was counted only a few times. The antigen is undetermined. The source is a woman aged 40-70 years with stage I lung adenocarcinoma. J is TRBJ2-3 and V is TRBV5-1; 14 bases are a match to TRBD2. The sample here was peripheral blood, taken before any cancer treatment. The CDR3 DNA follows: TGCGCCAGCAGCTCATCGGGACTAGCGGGGGTCACAGATACGCAGTATTTT. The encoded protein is CASSSSGLAGVTDTQYF.